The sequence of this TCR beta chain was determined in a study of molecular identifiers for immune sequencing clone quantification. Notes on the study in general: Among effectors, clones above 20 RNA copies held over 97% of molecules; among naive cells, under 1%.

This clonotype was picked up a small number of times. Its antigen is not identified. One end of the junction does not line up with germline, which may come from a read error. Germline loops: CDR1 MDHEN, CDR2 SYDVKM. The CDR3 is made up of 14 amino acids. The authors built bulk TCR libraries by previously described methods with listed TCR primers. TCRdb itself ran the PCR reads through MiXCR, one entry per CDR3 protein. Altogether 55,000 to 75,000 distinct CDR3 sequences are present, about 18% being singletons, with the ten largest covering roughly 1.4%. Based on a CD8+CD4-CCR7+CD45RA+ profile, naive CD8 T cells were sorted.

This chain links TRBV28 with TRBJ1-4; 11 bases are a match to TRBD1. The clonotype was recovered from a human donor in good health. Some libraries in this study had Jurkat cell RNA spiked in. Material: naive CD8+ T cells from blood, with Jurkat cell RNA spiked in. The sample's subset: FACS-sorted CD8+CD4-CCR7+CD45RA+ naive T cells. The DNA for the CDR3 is TGTGCCGGCAGTTTGGACAGGGGGCATGAAAAACTGTTTTTT. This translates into CAGSLDRGHEKLFF.